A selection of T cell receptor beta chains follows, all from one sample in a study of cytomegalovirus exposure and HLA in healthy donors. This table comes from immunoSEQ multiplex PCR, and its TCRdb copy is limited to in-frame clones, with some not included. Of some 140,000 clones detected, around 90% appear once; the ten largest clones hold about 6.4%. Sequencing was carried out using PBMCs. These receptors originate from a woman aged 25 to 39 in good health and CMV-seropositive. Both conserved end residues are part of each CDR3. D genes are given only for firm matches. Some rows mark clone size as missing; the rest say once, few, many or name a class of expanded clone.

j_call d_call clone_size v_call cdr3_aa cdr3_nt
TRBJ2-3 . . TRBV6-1 CASSEGEGLLDTQYF TGTGCCAGCAGTGAGGGAGAAGGACTGCTCGATACGCAGTATTTT
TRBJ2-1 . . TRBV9 CASSVGFAGSSYNEQFF TGTGCCAGCAGCGTAGGATTTGCGGGTAGCTCCTACAATGAGCAGTTCTTC
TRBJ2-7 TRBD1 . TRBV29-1 CSVPGQGRDEQYF TGCAGCGTGCCGGGACAGGGACGGGACGAGCAGTACTTC
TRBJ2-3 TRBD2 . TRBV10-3 CAISRGDRTDTQYF TGTGCCATCAGCCGGGGGGACCGCACAGATACGCAGTATTTT
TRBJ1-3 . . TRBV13 CASRRGLGNTIYF TGTGCCAGCAGGCGAGGGTTGGGAAACACCATATATTTT
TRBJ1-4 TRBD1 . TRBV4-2 CASSQDNRDRRTNEKLFF TGTGCCAGCAGCCAAGATAACCGGGACAGGAGAACTAATGAAAAACTGTTTTTT
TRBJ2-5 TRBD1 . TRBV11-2 CASAQGFGETQYF TGTGCCAGCGCACAGGGGTTCGGGGAGACCCAGTACTTC
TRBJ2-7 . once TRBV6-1 CASNRGIPNYEQYF TGTGCCAGCAACCGTGGCATCCCAAACTACGAGCAGTACTTC
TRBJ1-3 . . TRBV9 CASSVGGTGNTIYF TGTGCCAGCAGCGTAGGAGGGACTGGAAACACCATATATTTT
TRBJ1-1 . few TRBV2 CASSETENTEAFF TGTGCCAGCAGTGAGACAGAGAACACTGAAGCTTTCTTT
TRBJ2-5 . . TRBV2 CASRSETQYF TGTGCCAGCAGGTCGGAGACCCAGTACTTC
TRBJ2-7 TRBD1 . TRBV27 CASSLPRDRGLREQYF TGTGCCAGCAGTTTACCCCGGGACAGGGGGCTCCGGGAGCAGTACTTC
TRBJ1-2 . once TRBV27 CASSFDSAVGFYGYTF TGTGCCAGCAGTTTCGACAGCGCGGTGGGGTTTTACGGCTACACCTTC
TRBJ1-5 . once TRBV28 CASRQGDQPQHF TGTGCCAGCAGGCAGGGTGATCAGCCCCAGCATTTT
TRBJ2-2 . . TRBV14 CASRTQDTGELFF TGTGCCAGCAGGACACAGGACACCGGGGAGCTGTTTTTT
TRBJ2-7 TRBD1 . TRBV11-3 CASTPRGTAFYEQYF TGTGCCAGCACCCCTAGGGGGACAGCGTTCTACGAGCAGTACTTC
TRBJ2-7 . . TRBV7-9 CASSPGSYEQYF TGTGCCAGCAGCCCCGGTTCCTACGAGCAGTACTTC
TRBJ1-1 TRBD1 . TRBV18 CASSQTGGTEAFF TGTGCCAGCTCACAGACAGGGGGCACTGAAGCTTTCTTT
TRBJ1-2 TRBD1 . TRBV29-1 CSVKQGPNYGYTF TGCAGCGTAAAACAGGGGCCAAACTATGGCTACACCTTC
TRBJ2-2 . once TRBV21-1 CASLGRQMNTGELFF TGTGCCAGCTTAGGGAGGCAGATGAACACCGGGGAGCTGTTTTTT
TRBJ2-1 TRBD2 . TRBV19 CASSILTGGRAFGSYNEQFF TGTGCCAGTAGTATCCTAACAGGCGGGAGGGCCTTCGGCTCCTACAATGAGCAGTTCTTC
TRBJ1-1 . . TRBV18 CASSRGPDMNTEAFF TGTGCCAGCTCCCGAGGGCCCGACATGAACACTGAAGCTTTCTTT
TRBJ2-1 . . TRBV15 CATSSGTRPQFF TGTGCCACCAGCAGCGGGACTCGCCCACAGTTCTTC
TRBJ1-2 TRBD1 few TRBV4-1 CASSQEGTGAGYGYTF TGCGCCAGCAGCCAAGAAGGTACAGGGGCGGGGTATGGCTACACCTTC
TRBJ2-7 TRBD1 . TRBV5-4 CASSSPDRGSYEQYF TGTGCCAGCAGTTCACCTGACAGGGGGTCCTACGAGCAGTACTTC
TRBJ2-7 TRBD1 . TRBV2 CASSQGAKGYEQYF TGTGCCAGCAGCCAGGGGGCGAAGGGTTACGAGCAGTACTTC
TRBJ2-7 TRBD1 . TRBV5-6 CASSGGTGSGTVYEQYF TGTGCCAGCAGCGGCGGGACAGGGTCGGGTACGGTGTACGAGCAGTACTTC
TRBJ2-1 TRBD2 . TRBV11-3 CASSPGRGLLSSYNEQFF TGTGCCAGCAGCCCCGGGAGGGGACTCCTTAGCTCCTACAATGAGCAGTTCTTC
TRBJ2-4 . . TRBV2 CASIQGGGLAKNIQYF TGTGCCAGCATTCAAGGAGGGGGCCTAGCCAAAAACATTCAGTACTTC
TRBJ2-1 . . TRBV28 CASRDTGNEQFF TGTGCCAGCAGGGATACAGGCAATGAGCAGTTCTTC
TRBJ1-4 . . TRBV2 CASAIQEVGGEKLFF TGTGCCAGCGCAATTCAAGAGGTGGGGGGTGAAAAACTGTTTTTT
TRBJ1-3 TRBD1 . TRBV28 CASSSRGRSGNTIYF TGTGCCAGCAGTTCCAGGGGGCGGTCTGGAAACACCATATATTTT
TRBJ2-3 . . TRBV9 CASSVGAGSISDTQYF TGTGCCAGCAGCGTAGGGGCAGGGTCTATAAGCGATACGCAGTATTTT
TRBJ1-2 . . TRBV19 CASSIVTDYGYTF TGTGCCAGTAGTATAGTAACAGACTATGGCTACACCTTC
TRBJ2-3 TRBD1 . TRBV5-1 CASSLGAGGGDTQYF TGCGCCAGCAGCTTGGGAGCAGGGGGTGGGGATACGCAGTATTTT
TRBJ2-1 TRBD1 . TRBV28 CASSSTGTNEQFF TGTGCCAGCAGTTCGACAGGGACCAATGAGCAGTTCTTC
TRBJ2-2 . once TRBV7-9 CASSRSPGELFF TGTGCCAGCAGCCGTAGTCCCGGGGAGCTGTTTTTT
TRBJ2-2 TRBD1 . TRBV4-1 CASSQVFRGTGGEFGELFF TGCGCCAGCAGCCAAGTCTTTAGAGGGACAGGGGGGGAATTTGGGGAGCTGTTTTTT
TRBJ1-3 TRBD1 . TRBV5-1 CASFTGTGTGNTIYF TGCGCCAGCTTTACCGGGACAGGGACTGGAAACACCATATATTTT
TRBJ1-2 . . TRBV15 CATSRDLYGYTF TGTGCCACCAGCAGAGATCTCTATGGCTACACCTTC
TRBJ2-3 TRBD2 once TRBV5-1 CASSLVSSGSGRADTQYF TGCGCCAGCAGCTTGGTCTCTAGCGGGAGTGGGAGAGCAGATACGCAGTATTTT
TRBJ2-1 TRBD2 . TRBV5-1 CASSPSGRAGNEQFF TGCGCCAGCAGCCCTTCTGGGAGGGCCGGAAATGAGCAGTTCTTC
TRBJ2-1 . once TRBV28 CASSFGRRGYNEQFF TGTGCCAGCAGTTTTGGTAGGCGGGGTTACAATGAGCAGTTCTTC
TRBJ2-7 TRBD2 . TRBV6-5 CASSSLPGLADYEQYF TGTGCCAGCAGTTCACTTCCGGGACTAGCGGACTACGAGCAGTACTTC
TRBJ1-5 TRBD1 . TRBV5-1 CASSWQRTGSWNQPQHF TGCGCCAGCAGCTGGCAGAGGACAGGAAGTTGGAATCAGCCCCAGCATTTT
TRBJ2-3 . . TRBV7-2 CASSFGAGGGEDTQYF .
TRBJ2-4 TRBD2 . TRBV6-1 CASRPLAGRENIQYF TGTGCCAGCAGACCTCTAGCGGGGCGGGAAAACATTCAGTACTTC
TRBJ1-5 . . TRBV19 CASSAVWTKGNQPQHF TGTGCCAGTAGCGCGGTATGGACAAAGGGCAATCAGCCCCAGCATTTT
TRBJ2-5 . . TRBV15 CATSGRQAIRETQYF TGTGCCACCAGCGGGAGACAGGCGATCAGGGAGACCCAGTACTTC
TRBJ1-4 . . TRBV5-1 CASSLGQGNEKLFF TGCGCCAGCAGCTTGGGCCAGGGTAATGAAAAACTGTTTTTT